The 12 T cell receptor beta chains in this list originate from one sample, sequenced in a study of T-cell reconstitution after alpha-beta-depleted transplantation in children. Preparation of the TCRbeta library involved a method that used unique molecular identifiers. MiXCR, run by TCRdb on the PCR reads, gives a single entry per CDR3 protein. The data contain about a million distinct CDR3 sequences, 25% to 35% of them singletons. Source: PBMCs, mostly from graft donor cells, taken 360 days after TCRalphabeta/CD19-depleted stem cell transplant. Receptor source: a boy in the first two years of life who had a stem cell transplant for SCID, so the T cells may come from the graft donor.

The gene calls are TRBV3-1 and TRBJ1-1; a possible D gene is TRBD1 (5 bases). V was shortened by 4 bases and J by 3 bases, with 12 bases between the two germline ends. The CDR3 is made up of 14 amino acids. Germline CDR1 reads LGHDT; CDR2 reads YNNKEL (reference sequence). The CDR3 loop is CASSLRDGYTEAFF. The CDR3 DNA reads TGTGCCAGCAGCCTCAGGGATGGGTACACTGAAGCTTTCTTT.

Regarding this clonotype: One junction end disagrees with the germline gene, perhaps due to a read error. V is TRBV2 and J is TRBJ1-5, with D possibly matching TRBD1 (5 bases). The germline V gene encodes CDR1 SNHLY and CDR2 FYNNEI. This CDR3 region has 15 residues. CDR3 in amino acids: CTSGLGVIGNQPQHF. As DNA, the CDR3 is TGTACCAGCGGATTAGGGGTTATCGGCAATCAGCCCCAGCATTTT. The complete variable domain, with remaining parts taken from reference TRBV2 and TRBJ1-5, reads EPEVTQTPSHQVTQMGQEVILRCVPISNHLYFYWYRQILGQKVEFLVSFYNNEISEKSEIFDDQFSVERPDGSNFTLKIRSTKLEDSAMYFCTSGLGVIGNQPQHFGDGTRLSIL.

J is TRBJ2-2 and V is TRBV7-2; tentative D call: TRBD1 (5 bases). Germline assignment: CDR1 SGHTA and CDR2 FQGNSA. Trimming cost V 1 base and J 2 bases, with 8 bases left between them. This CDR3 has 15 residues. The CDR3 loop is CASSLVRANTGELFF. The CDR3 DNA is TGTGCCAGCAGCTTAGTCAGGGCTAACACCGGGGAGCTGTTTTTT.

This clonotype occurred a few times. The V gene is TRBV28, the J gene TRBJ2-2; D is ambiguous. V lost 6 bases, J lost 2 bases, and 10 bases lay in between. This CDR3 has 14 residues. Germline V gene lookup returns CDR1 MDHEN and CDR2 SYDVKM. The CDR3 DNA follows: TGTGCCAGCAGCCACTCAAGAAACACCGGGGAGCTGTTTTTT. The encoded protein is CASSHSRNTGELFF.

V usage is TRBV10-3 and J usage is TRBJ1-1, with D perhaps matching TRBD1 (5 bases). This CDR3 is 12 amino acids long. V was shortened by 5 bases and J by 8 bases, with 12 bases between the two germline ends. Germline values: CDR1 ENHRY, CDR2 SYGVKD. CDR3 sequence reads: CAISSGTGEAFF. In nucleotides, the CDR3 is TGTGCCATCAGTTCTGGGACGGGCGAAGCTTTCTTT.

This chain joins TRBV29-1 and TRBJ2-5; tentative D call: TRBD2 (5 bases). V was shortened by 0 bases and J by 5 bases, with 13 bases between the two germline ends. This CDR3 spans 14 amino acids. CDR1 and CDR2 from the germline V gene are SQVTM and ANQGSEA. In DNA, the CDR3 is TGCAGCGTTGAAGATCGAGGGCAGGCGGAGACCCAGTACTTC. As protein: CSVEDRGQAETQYF.

The CDR3 is CSARVLETGTYEQYF. The CDR3 nucleotides are TGCAGTGCTAGAGTCCTAGAGACAGGGACCTACGAGCAGTACTTC. The chain links TRBV20-1 to TRBJ2-7, with 7 bases matching TRBD1. Per germline, CDR1 DFQATT and CDR2 SNEGSKA (reference sequence). Trimming at V came to 1 base and at J to 2 bases, leaving 8 bases not matched to a gene. The CDR3 is 15 residues long.

The chain has TRBV4-1 and TRBJ2-3; TRBD1 might be the D (6 bases). The CDR3 has 16 amino acids. Trimming cost V 1 base and J 2 bases, with 13 bases left between them. Germline loops: CDR1 MGHRA, CDR2 YSYEKL. The CDR3 region has the DNA TGCGCCAGCAGCCAAGTCCCAGACAGGAACACAGATACGCAGTATTTT. Translating gives CASSQVPDRNTDTQYF.

The chain links TRBV12-3 or TRBV12-4 to TRBJ2-1; 10 bases line up with TRBD2. The ends lost 5 bases at V and 9 bases at J; junction bases unmatched: 13. This CDR3 region has 16 residues. The CDR3 nucleotides read TGTGCCAGCAGTCACGGGGCTAGCGGGGGCCCACCTGAGCAGTTCTTC. Translation: CASSHGASGGPPEQFF.

The chain links TRBV6-5 to TRBJ2-3; 9 bases are shared with TRBD2. V was pared by 3 bases and J by 7 bases, with 11 bases of the junction left unmatched. The V gene's germline CDR1 is MNHEY and CDR2 SVGAGI. The CDR3 is 16 amino acids. The CDR3 sequence: CASSYGGAGGPNTQYF. CDR3 DNA sequence: TGTGCCAGCAGTTATGGGGGTGCGGGGGGGCCAAATACGCAGTATTTT.

The V and J genes are TRBV29-1 and TRBJ2-3, with 11 bases identical to TRBD2. Germline assignment: CDR1 SQVTM and CDR2 ANQGSEA. The CDR3 has 17 residues. J gave up 6 bases and V 3 bases, and 14 bases lay outside the gene matches. The CDR3 DNA follows: TGCAGCGTTGATGGTGGACCGGCTAGCGGGGGGCCGGATACGCAGTATTTT. Amino acid sequence: CSVDGGPASGGPDTQYF.

The V call is TRBV19, the J call TRBJ2-6; 12 bases are shared with TRBD1. The junction had 1 base not matched to a gene; V was cut back by 0 bases and J by 1 base. The CDR3 is 18 residues long. Germline V lookup: CDR1 LNHDA, CDR2 SQIVND (reference sequence). Here the CDR3 reads CASSIEGQGASGANVLTF. Here the CDR3 DNA reads TGTGCCAGTAGTATAGAGGGACAGGGGGCGTCTGGGGCCAACGTCCTGACTTTC.